Below, 12 T cell receptor beta chains from the same sample are listed, as sequenced in a study of cytotoxic CD8 clonotypes in ibrutinib-treated CLL. Sequencing was performed with immunoSEQ multiplex PCR; in TCRdb, only in-frame clones are kept and a portion is missing. The sample includes more than 200,000 clones, 75% to 80% seen only once; the top ten take about an eighth. Specimen: PBMCs, collected after 12 months of ibrutinib treatment. These receptor sequences come from a human donor with chronic lymphocytic leukemia.

V is TRBV2 and J is TRBJ2-1; no reliable D call. Deletions cut 7 bases from V and 9 bases from J, with 13 bases between. This CDR3 is 12 amino acids long. The germline V gene has CDR1 SNHLY and CDR2 FYNNEI. CDR3 bases: TGTGCCAGCAATCCAGGCCTGGGTGAGCAGTTCTTC. It yields the protein CASNPGLGEQFF. Together with reference TRBV2 and TRBJ2-1, the CDR3 gives the full variable domain: EPEVTQTPSHQVTQMGQEVILRCVPISNHLYFYWYRQILGQKVEFLVSFYNNEISEKSEIFDDQFSVERPDGSNFTLKIRSTKLEDSAMYFCASNPGLGEQFFGPGTRLTVL.

The J gene is TRBJ1-1, the V gene TRBV7-2; 9 bases are a match to TRBD1. The trim removed 5 bases at V and 10 bases at J, leaving 11 bases unmatched. CDR1 is SGHTA, CDR2 FQGNSA, per germline. This CDR3 comprises 14 residues. As DNA, the CDR3 is TGTGCCAGCAGCCCGACAACAGGGGGCAGGGCAGCTTTCTTT. Its translation is CASSPTTGGRAAFF.

V is TRBV28 and J is TRBJ2-7; D unclear. The CDR3 sequence is 14 residues long. V was clipped by 5 bases and J by 2 bases, with 13 bases between them. CDR1 is MDHEN, CDR2 SYDVKM, per germline. CDR3 DNA sequence: TGTGCCAGCAGTAGGGCCGAATGGCCCTACGAGCAGTACTTC. It encodes CASSRAEWPYEQYF.

This chain uses TRBV7-3 with TRBJ2-7, with 8 positions matching TRBD2. The J segment lost 2 bases and the V segment lost 5 bases, leaving 5 bases of the junction unmatched. Germline CDR1 reads SGHTA; CDR2 reads FQGTGA. This CDR3 has 14 residues. CDR3 nucleotide sequence: TGTGCCAGCAGCCTGGCGGGGGGCCCCTACGAGCAGTACTTC. Translating it yields CASSLAGGPYEQYF.

The V and J genes are TRBV27 and TRBJ2-1, with TRBD2 as a possible D gene (7 bases). Germline V gene lookup returns CDR1 MNHEY and CDR2 SMNVEV (reference sequence). The CDR3 sequence is 17 residues long. Deletions cut 3 bases from V and 7 bases from J, with 22 bases between. The CDR3 DNA sequence: TGTGCCAGCAGTTTGCGCCAACGGGGGGCCGACTGGAATGAGCAGTTCTTC. Protein product: CASSLRQRGADWNEQFF.

V gene TRBV5-1 combines with J gene TRBJ1-4; no definite D call. V gave up 4 bases and J gave up 8 bases, with 12 bases separating them. The germline gives CDR1 SGHRS, CDR2 YFSETQ. This CDR3 is built from 13 residues. CDR3 in DNA: TGCGCCAGCAGCGGCGAAGGGAACGAAAAACTGTTTTTT. Translated, it gives CASSGEGNEKLFF. Supplemented by reference TRBV5-1 and TRBJ1-4, the full variable domain reads KAGVTQTPRYLIKTRGQQVTLSCSPISGHRSVSWYQQTPGQGLQFLFEYFSETQRNKGNFPGRFSGRQFSNSRSEMNVSTLELGDSALYLCASSGEGNEKLFFGSGTQLSVL.

The rearrangement links TRBV11-2 to TRBJ2-6; no clear D. CDR3 length: 11 residues. CDR1 and CDR2 (germline): SGHAT, FQNNGV. The germline V and J ends were trimmed by 6 bases and 7 bases, with 4 bases remaining between them. The CDR3 protein is CASRVANVLTF. CDR3 nucleotides: TGTGCCAGCAGAGTCGCCAACGTCCTGACTTTC.

The chain has TRBV5-1 and TRBJ1-1; TRBD1 agrees at 7 bases. Trimming took 3 bases from V and 3 from J; bases not matched to a gene: 2. This CDR3 has 13 amino acids. CDR1 is SGHRS and CDR2 is YFSETQ in the germline V gene. The CDR3 loop is CASSSGQDTEAFF. Here the CDR3 DNA reads TGCGCCAGCAGCTCAGGACAGGACACTGAAGCTTTCTTT.

In nucleotides, the CDR3 is TGTGCCAGCGGGAGGACCCTGACTAGCGGGAGGTTCTCCTACGAGCAGTACTTC. Encoded protein: CASGRTLTSGRFSYEQYF. V usage is TRBV27 and J usage is TRBJ2-7; 13 bases map to TRBD2. Trimming took 8 bases from V and 0 from J; bases not matched to a gene: 13. This CDR3 comprises 18 residues. The V gene's germline CDR1 is MNHEY and CDR2 SMNVEV (reference sequence).

The chain links TRBV27 to TRBJ2-2, with TRBD2 identical over 9 bases. This CDR3 is built from 19 residues. J gave up 2 bases and V 2 bases, and 12 bases lay outside the gene matches. Germline V gene data show CDR1 as MNHEY and CDR2 as SMNVEV (reference sequence). The DNA for the CDR3 is TGTGCCAGCAGTTTACTTCTACCTAGCGGGGACCCAAACACCGGGGAGCTGTTTTTT. Protein product: CASSLLLPSGDPNTGELFF.

This clone showed up just a few times. The chain has TRBV2 and TRBJ2-1, with unresolved D. Deletions cut 6 bases from V and 9 bases from J, with 3 bases between. The CDR3 is 9 amino acids. Germline V CDR1 and CDR2: SNHLY, FYNNEI. In nucleotides, the CDR3 is TGTGCCAGCAGGGGTGAGCAGTTCTTC. This gives the protein CASRGEQFF.

The rearrangement joins TRBV7-8 to TRBJ1-2; 10 nucleotides line up with TRBD1. The V gene end was trimmed by 5 bases and the J gene end by 4 bases; junction bases not matched to a gene: 10. The germline gives CDR1 SGHVS, CDR2 FQNEAQ. The CDR3 length is 16 residues. In DNA, the CDR3 is TGTGCCAGCAGCAACGCCGGGACAGGGGCTCCCTATGGCTACACCTTC. It is translated as CASSNAGTGAPYGYTF.